This TCR beta chain originates from a study of shared T cell receptors in the human thymus. The CDR3 loop spans 13 amino acids. Germline CDR1 LNHDA, CDR2 SQIVND (reference sequence). With 7 bases removed from V and 0 bases from J, the gap between germline ends came to 9 bases. The repertoire was sequenced with immunoSEQ multiplex PCR; TCRdb's copy has only in-frame clones and lacks some. The sample has around 730,000 clones, 70% to 90% seen once. These data were likewise used in another study, on human thymus T cells. Per that study: Resections from corrective heart surgery supplied the thymus tissue. Thymic as well as blood repertoires seemed to favor certain V and J genes unevenly.

The chain recombines TRBV19 with TRBJ1-2; D unresolved. The receptor was isolated from a girl in the first two years of life with a congenital heart defect. The sequenced material came from thymocytes. The CDR3 DNA reads as TGTGCCAGTACAGGAGGACCTAACTATGGCTACACCTTC. This gives the protein CASTGGPNYGYTF.